This T cell receptor beta chain emerged from a study of T cells in Graves' hyperthyroidism and ophthalmopathy. Exclusion criteria comprised uncontrolled infection, other autoimmune disease, pregnancy or lactation. CDR3 length: 14 amino acids. V was cut by 7 bases and J by 0 bases, with 11 bases left in between. There were TCR beta CDR3 regions amplified from RNA transcripts. The study used the HTBI primer set for a first-round RT-PCR of the TCR CDR3. TCRdb fed the multiplex PCR reads into MiXCR, producing one record per CDR3 protein. The table has about 380,000 distinct CDR3 sequences, 13% seen once. This clonotype was seen many times. The antigen remains unidentified. The study, taken as a whole, reports: The majority of expanded thyroid clonotypes above 0.001 also appeared in blood.

The sequence came from a man aged 25 to 40 with Graves' hyperthyroidism that later progressed to Graves' ophthalmopathy. The sequencing sample was made of blood. The chain links TRBV12-3 or TRBV12-4 to TRBJ2-3; no firm D call. The CDR3 DNA sequence: TGTGCCAGCACCCGCATCGACAGCACAGATACGCAGTATTTT. It encodes CASTRIDSTDTQYF.